This T cell receptor (beta chain) is drawn from a study of beta chain features in type 1 diabetes. Study-wide results and caveats: Among all four CD4+ subsets, Type 1 diabetes patients had TCRB CDR3s that were moderately but significantly shorter.

This clone occurred a few times. As yet, its antigen is unknown. Trimming cost V 5 bases and J 4 bases, with 19 bases left between them. The germline CDR1 and CDR2 sequences are SEHNR and FQNEAQ (reference sequence). The CDR3 spans 16 residues. Expressed TCRB transcripts were sequenced after all isolated RNA was converted to cDNA. Measured with immunoSEQ multiplex PCR; TCRdb has only the in-frame clones, and not every one. Among around 280,000 clones listed, approximately 8.1% were seen once. This clonotype originated in a woman aged 18-30 years in good health. Material: central memory CD4+ T cells from blood. This chain connects TRBV7-9 to TRBJ2-3; D tentatively fits TRBD1 or TRBD2 (5 bases each). The DNA for the CDR3 is TGTGCCAGCAGCGCATGGGTGGGGGTAAGGGCAGATACGCAGTATTTT. Translation gives CASSAWVGVRADTQYF.